Below, 26 T cell receptor beta chains from the same sample are listed, as sequenced in a study of shared clonotypes between healthy human individuals. Produced via immunoSEQ multiplex PCR; TCRdb's table is partial and in-frame only. The sample holds 650,000 to 700,000 clones, roughly 88% seen once. Sequenced: memory CD8+ T cells from PBMCs. The subset is: CD45RO+ cells pooled with CCR7-negative TemRA cells. The receptor set was obtained from a man between 18 and 29 years old in good health. Some clones in this sample may be carry-over from other donors' samples.

The count of this clone is one. The chain carries TRBV5-1 and TRBJ2-1; D is undetermined. Per germline, CDR1 SGHRS and CDR2 YFSETQ. This CDR3 has 18 residues. V lost 0 bases and J 0 bases, leaving 16 bases between the germline ends. The CDR3 sequence: CASSLEWLRYSSYNEQFF. DNA of the CDR3: TGCGCCAGCAGCTTGGAATGGTTGCGGTATAGCTCCTACAATGAGCAGTTCTTC.

This clone was seen only once. J is TRBJ2-5 and V is TRBV7-3; D is possibly TRBD2 (5 bases). CDR1 SGHTA and CDR2 FQGTGA come from the germline V gene. The V and J ends lost 5 bases and 4 bases respectively, with 17 bases between them. CDR3 length: 15 residues. The CDR3 here is CASSLELLAPETQYF. CDR3 DNA: TGTGCCAGCAGCCTCGAACTTCTAGCCCCAGAGACCCAGTACTTC.

The V and J genes are TRBV27 and TRBJ2-1, with 7 positions matching TRBD2. The CDR3 extends over 16 amino acids. J lost 3 bases, V lost 8 bases, and 13 bases had no gene match. Germline V CDR1 and CDR2: MNHEY, SMNVEV (reference sequence). The CDR3 sequence is CASAAAGAGVYNEQFF. The CDR3, as DNA: TGTGCCAGCGCCGCCGCCGGGGCGGGAGTCTACAATGAGCAGTTCTTC.

This chain uses TRBV27 with TRBJ1-4, with no clear D. CDR1 and CDR2 (germline): MNHEY, SMNVEV (reference sequence). V was cut by 7 bases and J by 2 bases, with 8 bases left in between. The CDR3 has 13 amino acids. CDR3 DNA sequence: TGTGCCAGCACTCGACGGACTAATGAAAAACTGTTTTTT. Amino acids: CASTRRTNEKLFF. Full variable domain (missing parts from reference TRBV27 and TRBJ1-4): EAQVTQNPRYLITVTGKKLTVTCSQNMNHEYMSWYRQDPGLGLRQIYYSMNVEVTDKGDVPEGYKVSRKEKRNFPLILESPSPNQTSLYFCASTRRTNEKLFFGSGTQLSVL.

This sequence joins TRBV6-6 and TRBJ1-2; 7 positions match TRBD1. CDR1 MNHNY and CDR2 SVGAGI come from the germline V gene (reference sequence). The CDR3 extends over 14 amino acids. V was pared by 2 bases and J by 2 bases, with 2 bases of the junction left unmatched. Written as DNA, the CDR3 is TGTGCCAGCAGTTACGCGGACAGGAACTATGGCTACACCTTC. Translating it yields CASSYADRNYGYTF.

The rearrangement uses TRBV27 and TRBJ2-7; TRBD2 matches 8 bases. J lost 9 bases, V lost 5 bases, and 12 bases had no gene match. The CDR3 spans 14 residues. The germline gives CDR1 MNHEY, CDR2 SMNVEV (reference sequence). The DNA for the CDR3 is TGTGCCAGCAGTCCCGGAGTAGCGGGACAAGTGCAGTACTTC. Translation gives CASSPGVAGQVQYF.

J is TRBJ2-1 and V is TRBV7-9; D is unresolved. Deletions cut 7 bases from V and 0 bases from J, with 10 bases between. The length of the CDR3 is 14 residues. Germline CDR1 is SEHNR and CDR2 is FQNEAQ (reference sequence). The CDR3 protein is CASTSRPSYNEQFF. DNA of the CDR3: TGTGCCAGCACCTCACGCCCCTCCTACAATGAGCAGTTCTTC.

In the case of this clone: Its ends do not fully match the called genes, so a read error is possible. V usage is TRBV6-1 and J usage is TRBJ2-1, with D possibly being TRBD2 (6 bases). This CDR3 has 11 amino acids. Germline V CDR1 and CDR2: MNHNS, SASEGT. The CDR3 loop reads CGGGSYNEQFF. For the CDR3, the DNA is TGCGGTGGAGGGTCCTACAATGAGCAGTTCTTC.

The V gene is TRBV7-9, the J gene TRBJ2-7, with 9 positions matching TRBD1. The CDR3 contains 14 residues. Germline CDR1 reads SEHNR; CDR2 reads FQNEAQ (reference sequence). The V and J ends lost 3 bases and 3 bases, in that order; junction bases with no gene match: 3. The CDR3 loop is CASSLPGQGYEQYF. CDR3 bases: TGTGCCAGCAGCTTGCCGGGACAGGGCTACGAGCAGTACTTC.

The chain carries TRBV27 and TRBJ2-3; 10 nucleotides match TRBD1. The length of the CDR3 is 16 residues. V lost 5 bases, J lost 0 bases, and 5 bases stayed unmatched. CDR1 is MNHEY and CDR2 is SMNVEV in the germline V gene (reference sequence). The CDR3 sequence: CASSNRDRGSTDTQYF. The CDR3 nucleotides read TGTGCCAGCAGTAACCGGGACAGGGGTAGCACAGATACGCAGTATTTT.

The rearrangement uses TRBV7-6 and TRBJ2-7; D may match TRBD1 or TRBD2 (7 bases each). Germline CDR1 is SGHVS and CDR2 is FNYEAQ. With 5 bases removed from V and 4 bases from J, the gap between germline ends came to 12 bases. The CDR3 runs 13 residues. This CDR3 is CASSPRGGYEQYF. The DNA of the CDR3 is TGTGCCAGCAGCCCCAGGGGGGGGTACGAGCAGTACTTC. The full variable domain, completed using reference TRBV7-6 and TRBJ2-7, is GAGVSQSPRYKVTKRGQDVALRCDPISGHVSLYWYRQALGQGPEFLTYFNYEAQQDKSGLPNDRFSAERPEGSISTLTIQRTEQRDSAMYRCASSPRGGYEQYFGPGTRLTVT.

The chain joins TRBV9 to TRBJ2-1; a possible D gene is TRBD2 (6 bases). This CDR3 comprises 12 residues. Trimming took off 4 bases at V and 5 bases at J, with 7 bases between the two ends. Germline V CDR1 and CDR2: SGDLS, YYNGEE. CDR3 coding DNA: TGTGCCAGCAGCCCGGGGGACAATGAGCAGTTCTTC. This codes for CASSPGDNEQFF.

This chain uses TRBV14 with TRBJ1-3, with D possibly being TRBD1 (6 bases). The V and J ends lost 0 bases and 2 bases respectively, with 8 bases between them. CDR1 and CDR2 (germline): SGHDN, FVKESK. This CDR3 is 15 amino acids long. The CDR3 here is CASSQDPGAGNTIYF. CDR3 DNA sequence: TGTGCCAGCAGCCAAGATCCAGGGGCTGGAAACACCATATATTTT. The entire variable domain, with the rest obtained from reference TRBV14 and TRBJ1-3, is as follows: EAGVTQFPSHSVIEKGQTVTLRCDPISGHDNLYWYRRVMGKEIKFLLHFVKESKQDESGMPNNRFLAERTGGTYSTLKVQPAELEDSGVYFCASSQDPGAGNTIYFGEGSWLTVV.

V usage is TRBV30 and J usage is TRBJ1-6; D is unresolved. Trimming took 4 bases from V and 5 from J, leaving 12 bases between them. The germline gives CDR1 GTSNPN, CDR2 SVGIG (reference sequence). The CDR3 extends over 14 amino acids. CDR3 loop: CAWTSGENNSPLHF. In DNA form, the CDR3 reads TGTGCCTGGACCTCAGGAGAAAATAATTCACCCCTCCACTTT.

The sample holds one count of this clone. V gene TRBV9 combines with J gene TRBJ1-6; D unclear. The CDR3 spans 16 residues. V dropped 3 bases and J dropped 10 bases, with 20 bases sitting between them. Germline CDR1 is SGDLS and CDR2 is YYNGEE. The CDR3 DNA sequence: TGTGCCAGCAGCGCAACACCTCGACCCCATGGGTCACCCCTCCACTTT. The encoded protein is CASSATPRPHGSPLHF.

DNA of the CDR3: TGTGCCAGCAGCTTAGGAGCAAGGCGAAATTCACCCCTCCACTTT. Translation: CASSLGARRNSPLHF. The rearrangement joins TRBV13 to TRBJ1-6; D remains ambiguous. From germline, CDR1 is PRHDT and CDR2 FYEKMQ (reference sequence). Trimming pared 0 bases from V and 7 bases from J, leaving 10 bases between. This CDR3 has 15 amino acids.

In the case of this clone: Other DNA sequences within the sample encode an identical CDR3. This rearrangement joins TRBV7-9 to TRBJ1-2; D call uncertain. Trimming left V 1 base short and J 8 bases short, with 2 bases between. This CDR3 has 10 amino acids. Germline V gives CDR1 SEHNR, CDR2 FQNEAQ (reference sequence). CDR3 protein: CASSLEGYTF. CDR3 coding DNA: TGTGCCAGCAGCTTAGAAGGCTACACCTTC.

J is TRBJ1-1 and V is TRBV5-5; TRBD1 matches 7 bases. Germline loops: CDR1 SGHKS, CDR2 YYEKEE (reference sequence). The CDR3 consists of 13 residues. J lost 4 bases, V lost 4 bases, and 4 bases had no gene match. In nucleotides, the CDR3 is TGTGCCAGCAGCCACACAGGGGTCACTGAAGCTTTCTTT. Translating gives CASSHTGVTEAFF.

The count of this clone is one. This chain uses TRBV7-8 with TRBJ1-2; no firm D call. V lost 0 bases to trimming and J lost 5 bases, with 16 bases between them. Per the germline V gene, CDR1 is SGHVS and CDR2 is FQNEAQ. This CDR3 comprises 16 residues. The CDR3 sequence: CASSLAGQIDQYGYTF. DNA for the CDR3: TGTGCCAGCAGCTTAGCGGGCCAGATTGATCAATATGGCTACACCTTC.

This chain links TRBV27 with TRBJ1-2, with D perhaps matching TRBD1 (5 bases). This CDR3 spans 18 amino acids. With 4 bases removed from V and 8 bases from J, the gap between germline ends came to 29 bases. The germline CDR1 and CDR2 sequences are MNHEY and SMNVEV (reference sequence). For the CDR3, the DNA is TGTGCCAGCAGTTCCAGACCGGGACGGACGGCTCTAGCCGGCGGCTACACCTTC. Amino acid sequence: CASSSRPGRTALAGGYTF.

The CDR3 DNA sequence: TGCAGCGCCGACTCCCCTGAGGACAGGGTGAAGCGTGGCTACACCTTC. Translation gives CSADSPEDRVKRGYTF. This chain connects TRBV29-1 to TRBJ1-2; 8 nucleotides agree with TRBD1. The V and J ends lost 7 bases and 7 bases, in that order; junction bases with no gene match: 20. Germline-derived CDR1 and CDR2 are SQVTM and ANQGSEA. The CDR3 extends over 16 amino acids.

The V gene is TRBV5-6, the J gene TRBJ1-1, with a possible D match to TRBD1 (5 bases). Deletions cut 0 bases from V and 4 bases from J, with 10 bases between. Germline assignment: CDR1 SGHDT and CDR2 YYEEEE. This CDR3 is 14 amino acids long. As DNA, the CDR3 is TGTGCCAGCAGCTTGGGAAGCGGGGGCACTGAAGCTTTCTTT. Translated: CASSLGSGGTEAFF.

The chain employs TRBV15 and TRBJ1-5; 7 nucleotides line up with TRBD1. The CDR3 spans 15 residues. Trimming cost V 9 bases and J 0 bases; bases outside gene matches: 8. The germline CDR1 and CDR2 sequences are LNHNV and YYDKDF (reference sequence). The CDR3, as DNA: TGTGCCACGTCCAGGACAGGATCTAGCAATCAGCCCCAGCATTTT. This translates into CATSRTGSSNQPQHF.

The CDR3: CASSPTTYEQYF. The CDR3 DNA is TGTGCCAGCAGCCCCACCACCTACGAGCAGTACTTC. The chain links TRBV11-2 to TRBJ2-7; D gene uncertain. The germline V and J ends were trimmed by 5 bases and 2 bases, with 7 bases remaining between them. This CDR3 spans 12 amino acids. CDR1 is SGHAT, CDR2 FQNNGV, per germline.

The rearrangement links TRBV29-1 to TRBJ2-3, with D possibly TRBD2 on 5 matching bases. V lost 6 bases to trimming and J lost 0 bases, with 19 bases between them. The CDR3 has 16 amino acids. Germline values: CDR1 SQVTM, CDR2 ANQGSEA. CDR3 coding DNA: TGCAGCGTGGAGGCTAGAGGGCGTGAGAGCACAGATACGCAGTATTTT. Translating gives CSVEARGRESTDTQYF.

The count of this clone is one. V is TRBV4-1 and J is TRBJ2-7; TRBD2 aligns across 7 bases. The CDR3 covers 15 residues. V lost 0 bases to trimming and J lost 0 bases; unmatched junction nucleotides: 2. Germline V gene data show CDR1 as MGHRA and CDR2 as YSYEKL. CDR3 loop: CASSQDPGGSYEQYF. The CDR3 nucleotides are TGCGCCAGCAGCCAAGATCCGGGGGGCTCCTACGAGCAGTACTTC.